This T cell receptor beta chain is from a study of blood T cells in healthy people across ages. The second PCR ran 7 to 11 cycles with a sample-barcoded 5' primer and J-beta primers. TCRdb called the 5' RACE reads again in MiXCR, with one record for every CDR3 protein. Among around 1,700,000 distinct CDR3 sequences listed, under 30% were seen once. Total RNA extraction produced at least 5.5 micrograms (per sample) for the study. V lost 6 bases to trimming and J lost 11 bases, with 8 bases between them. Looked up from germline, CDR1 is GTSNPN and CDR2 is SVGIG (reference sequence). This CDR3 is built from 9 residues.

Sequencing used blood. The gene calls are TRBV30 and TRBJ2-1; no clear D gene. The sequence was obtained from a woman aged 30 to 39 in good health. CDR3 loop: CACQLQQFF. The CDR3 coding sequence is TGTGCCTGCCAGCTCCAGCAGTTCTTC.